This passage covers 2 T cell receptor beta chains from one sample sequenced in a study of Tregs in tolerant kidney transplant recipients. The nonmyeloablative bone marrow transplants came from related graft donors, with transient mixed chimerism. TCRdb's copy holds only in-frame clones and misses some; the assay was immunoSEQ multiplex PCR. Here the sample table reports 25,000 to 40,000 clones. This specimen was CD4+ T cells from blood (PBMCs), taken 24 months after the transplant. The receptors here all came from a human patient who received a combined kidney and bone marrow transplant. Some T cells may be provided by the graft donor.

About this clone: The read halts 3 residues ahead of the CDR3 end, with the missing end drawn from the germline J gene. The chain links TRBV13 to TRBJ2-7, with 10 nucleotides matching TRBD2. The length of the CDR3 is 15 residues. The V gene end was trimmed by 6 bases and the J gene end by 4 bases; junction bases not matched to a gene: 9. Germline-derived CDR1 and CDR2 are PRHDT and FYEKMQ (reference sequence). CDR3: CASSNRVLAGYEQYF. The CDR3 bases that were read are TGTGCCAGCAGTAACAGGGTACTAGCGGGATACGAG.

Points on this clone: The read falls 3 residues short of the CDR3 end, and the missing part is taken from the germline J gene. The chain has TRBV28 and TRBJ1-2; D unresolved. The V and J ends lost 5 bases and 4 bases respectively, with 8 bases between them. Germline V lookup: CDR1 MDHEN, CDR2 SYDVKM. CDR3 length: 12 amino acids. The CDR3: CASSLLGYGYTF. The sequenced CDR3 bases are TGTGCCAGCAGTCTCCTAGGCTATGGC.